One sample yielded the 24 T cell receptor beta chains listed below, sequenced in a study of metastatic and nonmetastatic thyroid tumors. Through MiXCR, TCRdb re-clonotyped the PCR reads. The table records tens of thousands of clones, more than 13% of them present only once. All patients reached thyroid surgery having received no treatment beforehand. Sequences were obtained from blood. The receptors stem from a female donor with papillary thyroid cancer or a benign thyroid nodule (not recorded which). Some clones in this sample may be carry-over from other donors' samples.

This clone was counted many times. The chain carries TRBV19 and TRBJ2-3; D not certain. V lost 5 bases to trimming and J lost 0 bases, with 6 bases between them. Germline CDR1 reads LNHDA; CDR2 reads SQIVND (reference sequence). CDR3 length equals 13 residues. CDR3 nucleotide sequence: TGTGCCAGTAGTCGGGCTAGCACAGATACGCAGTATTTT. Protein: CASSRASTDTQYF.

This clone was counted ten times or more. The V and J genes are TRBV28 and TRBJ1-5, with 7 positions matching TRBD1. Germline V gene data show CDR1 as MDHEN and CDR2 as SYDVKM. The CDR3 runs to 16 residues. Germline trimming cut 2 bases from V and 2 bases from J; bases unmatched to any gene: 6. The CDR3 bases are TGTGCCAGCAGTTTACCCCTCCAGGGGGGCAATCAGCCCCAGCATTTT. The encoded protein is CASSLPLQGGNQPQHF. The whole variable domain, remainder taken from reference TRBV28 and TRBJ1-5, is DVKVTQSSRYLVKRTGEKVFLECVQDMDHENMFWYRQDPGLGLRLIYFSYDVKMKEKGDIPEGYSVSREKKERFSLILESASTNQTSMYLCASSLPLQGGNQPQHFGDGTRLSIL.

The table lists this clone with a few counts. Germline and junction disagree at one end, which may indicate a read error. The chain links TRBV6-2 or TRBV6-3 to TRBJ2-1, with 9 bases lining up with TRBD1. This CDR3 is 18 amino acids long. Germline V gene sequence: CDR1 MNHEY, CDR2 SVGEGT. CDR3 DNA sequence: TGTGCCAGCATTTACCTCCTTGGTTTGGGACAGGGCTACAATGAGCAGTTCTTC. This gives the protein CASIYLLGLGQGYNEQFF.

The rearrangement links TRBV7-8 to TRBJ2-7; unclear D gene. Between the trimmed V and J ends, which lost 5 bases and 4 bases, there was a span of 18 bases. The CDR3 is 15 amino acids. From germline, CDR1 is SGHVS and CDR2 FQNEAQ. This CDR3 is CASSPTSRYLYEQYF. The CDR3 bases are TGTGCCAGCAGCCCGACGTCTAGATATCTGTACGAGCAGTACTTC. Full variable domain (outside the CDR3, taken from reference TRBV7-8 and TRBJ2-7): GAGVSQSPRYKVAKRGQDVALRCDPISGHVSLFWYQQALGQGPEFLTYFQNEAQLDKSGLPSDRFFAERPEGSVSTLKIQRTQQEDSAVYLCASSPTSRYLYEQYFGPGTRLTVT.

This clone is judged medium-sized. V is TRBV11-3 and J is TRBJ1-1, with TRBD1 matching 9 bases. The CDR3 is made up of 15 amino acids. V lost 1 base and J lost 5; bases outside the gene matches: 5. Germline V gene data show CDR1 as SGHNT and CDR2 as YENEEA. The CDR3 spells CASSLGGQGWTEAFF. The CDR3 DNA follows: TGTGCCAGCAGCTTAGGCGGACAGGGGTGGACTGAAGCTTTCTTT.

This clone was recorded at least ten times. The rearrangement joins TRBV5-8 to TRBJ2-7; 14 bases align to TRBD2. The CDR3 has 15 residues. Germline CDR1 is SGHTS and CDR2 is YDEGEE. J gave up 7 bases and V 4 bases, and 7 bases lay outside the gene matches. The CDR3 loop reads CASSPGTSGSGEQYF. CDR3 coding DNA: TGTGCCAGCAGCCCAGGGACTAGCGGGAGCGGGGAGCAGTACTTC.

This clone came up many times. J is TRBJ2-3 and V is TRBV7-2; D is possibly TRBD1 or TRBD2 (5 bases each). The V gene's germline CDR1 is SGHTA and CDR2 FQGNSA. Between the trimmed V and J ends, which lost 4 bases and 0 bases, there was a span of 8 bases. The CDR3 runs 14 residues. CDR3 sequence: CASSSWDSTDTQYF. The DNA for the CDR3 is TGTGCCAGCAGCTCCTGGGACAGCACAGATACGCAGTATTTT.

The table lists this clone with many counts. The chain links TRBV6-1 to TRBJ2-2, with 11 bases lining up with TRBD2. The CDR3 totals 16 residues. V lost 6 bases and J lost 4; bases outside the gene matches: 7. Germline-derived CDR1 and CDR2 are MNHNS and SASEGT. Written as DNA, the CDR3 is TGTGCCAGCAGATCACTAGCGGGAGTGATCACCGGGGAGCTGTTTTTT. Its translation: CASRSLAGVITGELFF.

This clone came up many times. V is TRBV28 and J is TRBJ2-7, with a tentative D call TRBD1 (6 bases). The CDR3 runs 13 residues. The V end was cut by 2 bases, the J end by 5 bases, with 10 bases between. Germline CDR1 is MDHEN and CDR2 is SYDVKM. The CDR3: CASSLAQGHEQYF. CDR3 coding DNA: TGTGCCAGCAGTTTAGCACAGGGCCACGAGCAGTACTTC.

This clone occurred many times. J is TRBJ2-7 and V is TRBV29-1; maybe TRBD2 (6 bases). The V gene lost 2 bases and the J gene lost 4 bases, with 12 bases spanning the gap. CDR1 and CDR2 (germline): SQVTM, ANQGSEA. The CDR3 is made up of 13 amino acids. The CDR3: CSVEFLGRYEQYF. The CDR3 DNA is TGCAGCGTTGAATTTCTTGGGAGGTACGAGCAGTACTTC.

This clone was picked up many times. This clone may be a read error of a much larger clone one base away. The chain joins TRBV5-8 to TRBJ1-3, with D hard to call. CDR1 and CDR2 (germline): SGHTS, YDEGEE. This CDR3 comprises 12 residues. The CDR3 DNA reads TGTGCCAGCAGCTACTCTGGAGACACCATATATTTT. This encodes CASSYSGDTIYF.

This clone was counted many times. The chain combines TRBV7-6 with TRBJ2-7, with a tentative D call TRBD2 (6 bases). V was clipped by 0 bases and J by 3 bases, with 15 bases between them. From germline, CDR1 is SGHVS and CDR2 FNYEAQ. The CDR3 runs 16 residues. In DNA form, the CDR3 reads TGTGCCAGCAGCTTAGCGGGGTGGGAGGCAAGCTACGAGCAGTACTTC. It codes for CASSLAGWEASYEQYF.

The rearrangement links TRBV6-2 or TRBV6-3 to TRBJ2-7; D not certain. CDR1 and CDR2 (germline): MNHEY, SVGEGT. This CDR3 region has 13 residues. The ends were cut back, 6 bases at V and 1 base at J, with 10 bases in the middle. CDR3 DNA sequence: TGTGCCAGCAGGCTTTCTGGGTCCTACGAGCAGTACTTC. Translation: CASRLSGSYEQYF.

Sample share makes this clone medium-sized. The genes are TRBV20-1 and TRBJ1-1; perhaps TRBD1 as D (6 bases). Trimming shortened V by 0 bases and J by 3 bases, and 14 bases separated the two germline ends. CDR3 length equals 15 residues. Germline-derived CDR1 and CDR2 are DFQATT and SNEGSKA (reference sequence). DNA for the CDR3: TGCAGTGCTAGAGATGGCGGGACAACATACACTGAAGCTTTCTTT. Its translation: CSARDGGTTYTEAFF.

The sample holds many counts of this clone. V is TRBV27 and J is TRBJ2-5; the D gene could be TRBD1 or TRBD2 (5 bases each). There are 13 residues in the CDR3. In germline, CDR1 is MNHEY, CDR2 SMNVEV (reference sequence). V was clipped by 7 bases and J by 1 base, with 10 bases between them. CDR3 sequence reads: CASKRDVQETQYF. Here the CDR3 DNA reads TGTGCCAGCAAACGGGACGTCCAAGAGACCCAGTACTTC.

Ten or more counts support this clone. V gene TRBV12-5 combines with J gene TRBJ2-1, with D possibly TRBD1 on 6 matching bases. The CDR3 loop spans 13 amino acids. Germline values: CDR1 LGHNT, CDR2 FRNRAP. Between the trimmed V and J ends, which lost 5 bases and 5 bases, there was a span of 10 bases. The CDR3 here is CASGGQFNNEQFF. The CDR3 DNA is TGTGCTAGTGGTGGACAGTTCAACAATGAGCAGTTCTTC. Variable domain in full (rest from reference TRBV12-5 and TRBJ2-1): DARVTQTPRHKVTEMGQEVTMRCQPILGHNTVFWYRQTMMQGLELLAYFRNRAPLDDSGMPKDRFSAEMPDATLATLKIQPSEPRDSAVYFCASGGQFNNEQFFGPGTRLTVL.

This clone appeared many times. The chain links TRBV5-5 to TRBJ1-4; 7 bases agree with TRBD1. The CDR3 sequence is 14 residues long. V lost 4 bases to trimming and J lost 5 bases; unmatched junction nucleotides: 5. Germline values: CDR1 SGHKS, CDR2 YYEKEE (reference sequence). CDR3: CASSTGTENEKLFF. Here the CDR3 DNA reads TGTGCCAGCAGCACCGGGACAGAGAATGAAAAACTGTTTTTT.

Ten or more counts support this clone. The chain is built from TRBV12-3 or TRBV12-4 and TRBJ2-3; 9 bases align to TRBD2. Trimming removed 3 bases from V and 4 bases from J; junction bases left unmatched: 2. CDR3 length equals 14 residues. The CDR3 region is CASSLGLAADTQYF. CDR3 coding DNA: TGTGCCAGCAGTTTGGGACTAGCAGCAGATACGCAGTATTTT.

This clone has at least ten counts. The V call is TRBV29-1, the J call TRBJ1-3; no firm D call. V lost 1 base and J lost 4, with 17 bases in between. The length of the CDR3 is 16 residues. Germline V lookup: CDR1 SQVTM, CDR2 ANQGSEA. The CDR3 loop reads CSVEGVSGYDGNTIYF. The DNA for the CDR3 is TGCAGCGTTGAAGGGGTGTCCGGGTACGACGGAAACACCATATATTTT. Full variable domain (remainder filled in from reference TRBV29-1 and TRBJ1-3): SAVISQKPSRDICQRGTSLTIQCQVDSQVTMMFWYRQQPGQSLTLIATANQGSEATYESGFVIDKFPISRPNLTFSTLTVSNMSPEDSSIYLCSVEGVSGYDGNTIYFGEGSWLTVV.

The table lists this clone with many counts. The CDR3 loop reads CASSLTSGRETQYF. The CDR3 DNA reads TGTGCCAGCAGCTTGACTAGCGGGAGAGAGACCCAGTACTTC. J is TRBJ2-5 and V is TRBV5-4; 11 bases agree with TRBD2. The CDR3 totals 14 residues. V lost 1 base to trimming and J lost 4 bases; unmatched junction nucleotides: 0. Germline V gene sequence: CDR1 SGHNT, CDR2 YYREEE (reference sequence).

This clone came up many times. CDR3 loop: CASSLVAGLSGNTIYF. CDR3 sequence (DNA): TGTGCCAGCAGCTTAGTGGCAGGGCTCTCTGGAAACACCATATATTTT. The chain has TRBV11-1 and TRBJ1-3, with D possibly TRBD1 on 5 matching bases. Germline V gene data show CDR1 as SGHAT and CDR2 as FQDESV (reference sequence). The CDR3 covers 16 residues. Trimming removed 1 base at V and 0 bases at J, with 10 bases between.

This clone was counted ten times or more. The CDR3 reads CSIGEPQHF. The CDR3 DNA is TGCTCAATAGGAGAGCCCCAGCATTTT. This chain links TRBV20-1 with TRBJ1-5, with no clear D. CDR1 and CDR2 (germline): DFQATT, SNEGSKA (reference sequence). This CDR3 is 9 amino acids long.

This clone was found many times. The chain links TRBV29-1 to TRBJ2-2; D remains unclear. Germline V lookup: CDR1 SQVTM, CDR2 ANQGSEA. Trimming removed 2 bases at V and 5 bases at J, with 9 bases between. The CDR3 length is 13 residues. CDR3 DNA: TGCAGCGTTGAACTGACGAGGACCGGGGAGCTGTTTTTT. Residues: CSVELTRTGELFF.

By frequency in the sample, this clone is medium-sized. V gene TRBV6-5 combines with J gene TRBJ2-3, with D hard to call. CDR1 is MNHEY and CDR2 is SVGAGI in the germline V gene. Trimming shortened V by 2 bases and J by 2 bases, and 17 bases separated the two germline ends. This CDR3 is 17 amino acids long. The CDR3 spells CASSYLRLGPNTDTQYF. Here the CDR3 DNA reads TGTGCCAGCAGTTACCTAAGATTAGGACCGAACACAGATACGCAGTATTTT.